Listed here is a single T cell receptor beta chain. These data come from a study of blood T cell repertoires in COVID-19. The trim removed 7 bases at V and 6 bases at J, leaving 19 bases unmatched. CDR1 and CDR2 (germline): MDHEN, SYDVKM. The CDR3 length is 17 residues. The data were produced by immunoSEQ multiplex PCR, yet TCRdb's version contains in-frame clones alone and is incomplete. The sample holds approximately 270,000 clones; roughly 88% are singletons and the top ten take 0.87%. The material sequenced was peripheral blood. The TCR sequence derives from a human donor with COVID-19, enrolled during active disease. The donor label of this sample is uncertain. The rearrangement uses TRBV28 and TRBJ1-2, with 8 bases identical to TRBD1. The CDR3 loop is CASTWRRGPPKEHGYTF. Here the CDR3 DNA reads TGTGCCAGCACTTGGCGCAGGGGGCCTCCTAAAGAACATGGCTACACCTTC.